In this sample, the clone carrying this T cell receptor (beta chain) turned up once. The sample comes from a study of T cells in localized non-small cell lung cancer. Trimming cost V 3 bases and J 2 bases, with 4 bases left between them. The CDR3 covers 12 residues. Germline V CDR1 and CDR2: LNHDA, SQIVND (reference sequence). TCRdb's table, derived via immunoSEQ multiplex PCR, lists solely in-frame clones and lacks some. The sample consists of fewer than 40,000 clones, under 90% of them appearing once. The sequencing used peripheral blood, collected before any cancer treatment. The V gene is TRBV19, the J gene TRBJ1-1; D gene ambiguous. The source of this sequence is a male donor older than 55 with stage III lung adenocarcinoma. CDR3 residues: CASSIYNTEAFF. CDR3 coding DNA: TGTGCCAGTAGTATCTATAACACTGAAGCTTTCTTT.